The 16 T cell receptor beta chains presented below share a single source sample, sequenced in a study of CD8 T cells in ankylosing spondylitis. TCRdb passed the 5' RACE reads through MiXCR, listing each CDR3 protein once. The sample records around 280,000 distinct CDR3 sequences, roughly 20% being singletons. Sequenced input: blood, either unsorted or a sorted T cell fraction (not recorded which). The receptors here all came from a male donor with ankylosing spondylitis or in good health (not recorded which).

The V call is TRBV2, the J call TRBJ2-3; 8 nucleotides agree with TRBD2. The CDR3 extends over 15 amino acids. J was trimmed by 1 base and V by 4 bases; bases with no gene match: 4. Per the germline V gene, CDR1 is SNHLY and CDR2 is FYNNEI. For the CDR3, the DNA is TGTGCCAGCAGTGTAACTAGCGGTCGCACAGATACGCAGTATTTT. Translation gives CASSVTSGRTDTQYF.

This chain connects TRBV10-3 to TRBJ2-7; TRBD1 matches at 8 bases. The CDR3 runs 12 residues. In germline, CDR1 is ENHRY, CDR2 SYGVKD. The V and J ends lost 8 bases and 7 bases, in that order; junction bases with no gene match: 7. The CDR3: CAIASGTGEQYV. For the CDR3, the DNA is TGTGCCATCGCCTCCGGGACAGGAGAGCAGTACGTC.

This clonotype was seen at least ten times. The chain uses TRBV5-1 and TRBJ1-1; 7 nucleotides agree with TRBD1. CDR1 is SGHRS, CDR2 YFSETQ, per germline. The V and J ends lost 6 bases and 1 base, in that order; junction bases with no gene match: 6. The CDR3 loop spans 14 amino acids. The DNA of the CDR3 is TGCGCCAGCAACCCCGGGACAGCGAACACTGAAGCTTTCTTT. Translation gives CASNPGTANTEAFF.

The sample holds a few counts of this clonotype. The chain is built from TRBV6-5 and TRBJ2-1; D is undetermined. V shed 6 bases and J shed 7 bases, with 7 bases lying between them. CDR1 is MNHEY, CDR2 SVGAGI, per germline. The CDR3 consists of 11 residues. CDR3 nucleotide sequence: TGTGCCAGCAGATCAAGAAATGAGCAGTTCTTC. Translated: CASRSRNEQFF.

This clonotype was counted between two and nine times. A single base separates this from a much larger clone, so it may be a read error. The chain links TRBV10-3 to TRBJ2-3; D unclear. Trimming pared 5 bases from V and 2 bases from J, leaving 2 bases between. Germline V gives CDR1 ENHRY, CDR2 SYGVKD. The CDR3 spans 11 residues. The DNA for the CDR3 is TGTGCCATCAGTACCACAGATACGCAGTATTTT. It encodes CAISTTDTQYF.

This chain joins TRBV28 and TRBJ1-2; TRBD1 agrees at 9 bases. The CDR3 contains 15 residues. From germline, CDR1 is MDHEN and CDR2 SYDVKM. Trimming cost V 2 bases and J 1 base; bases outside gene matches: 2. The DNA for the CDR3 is TGTGCCAGCAGTTTACGGGACAGGGTTAACTATGGCTACACCTTC. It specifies CASSLRDRVNYGYTF.

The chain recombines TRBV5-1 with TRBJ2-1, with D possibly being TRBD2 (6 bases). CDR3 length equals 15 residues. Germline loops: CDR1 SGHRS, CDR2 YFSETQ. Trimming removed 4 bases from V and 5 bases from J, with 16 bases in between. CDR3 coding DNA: TGCGCCAGCAGCCCCGGGACTCGGCCTAACAATGAGCAGTTCTTC. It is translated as CASSPGTRPNNEQFF. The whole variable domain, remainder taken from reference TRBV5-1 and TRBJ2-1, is KAGVTQTPRYLIKTRGQQVTLSCSPISGHRSVSWYQQTPGQGLQFLFEYFSETQRNKGNFPGRFSGRQFSNSRSEMNVSTLELGDSALYLCASSPGTRPNNEQFFGPGTRLTVL.

Here the CDR3 DNA reads TGTGCCAGCCATCCGGACTCAGACTACAATGAGCAGTTCTTC. As protein: CASHPDSDYNEQFF. The chain joins TRBV3-1 to TRBJ2-1; TRBD2 might be the D (5 bases). Trimming took 8 bases from V and 3 from J, leaving 14 bases between them. Germline V lookup: CDR1 LGHDT, CDR2 YNNKEL (reference sequence). The CDR3 loop spans 14 amino acids.

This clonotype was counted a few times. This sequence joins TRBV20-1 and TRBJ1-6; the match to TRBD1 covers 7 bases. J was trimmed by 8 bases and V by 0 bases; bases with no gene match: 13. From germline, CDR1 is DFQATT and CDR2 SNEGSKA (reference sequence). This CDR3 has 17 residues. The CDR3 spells CSARDTEGALSHSPLHF. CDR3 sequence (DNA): TGCAGTGCTAGAGATACGGAGGGGGCCCTTTCGCATTCACCCCTCCACTTT.

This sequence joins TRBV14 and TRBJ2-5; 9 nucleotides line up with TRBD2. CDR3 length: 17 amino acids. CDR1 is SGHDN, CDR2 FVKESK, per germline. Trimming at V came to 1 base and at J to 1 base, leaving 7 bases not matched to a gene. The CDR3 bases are TGTGCCAGCAGCCAAGGTGTCCTAGCGGGACTCCAAGAGACCCAGTACTTC. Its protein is CASSQGVLAGLQETQYF.

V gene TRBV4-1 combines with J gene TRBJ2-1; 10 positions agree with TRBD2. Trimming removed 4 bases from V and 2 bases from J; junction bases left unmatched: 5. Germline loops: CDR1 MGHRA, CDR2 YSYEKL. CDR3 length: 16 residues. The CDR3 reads CASSPPLAGTYNEQFF. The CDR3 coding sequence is TGCGCCAGCAGCCCCCCACTAGCGGGAACCTACAATGAGCAGTTCTTC.

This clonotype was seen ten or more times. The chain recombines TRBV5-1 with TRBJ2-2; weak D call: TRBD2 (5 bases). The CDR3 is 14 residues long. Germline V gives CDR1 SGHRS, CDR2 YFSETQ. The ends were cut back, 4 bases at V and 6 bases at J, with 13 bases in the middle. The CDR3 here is CASSALQRAGELFF. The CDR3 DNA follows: TGCGCCAGCAGCGCGCTGCAGAGGGCCGGGGAGCTGTTTTTT.

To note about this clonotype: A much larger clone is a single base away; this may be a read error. For the CDR3, the DNA is TGCAGTGGGGGGCTTGGTAGCAATCAGCGCCAGCATTTT. It translates to CSGGLGSNQRQHF. V is TRBV20-1 and J is TRBJ1-5, with D perhaps matching TRBD1 (6 bases). The CDR3 has 13 residues. From germline, CDR1 is DFQATT and CDR2 SNEGSKA (reference sequence).

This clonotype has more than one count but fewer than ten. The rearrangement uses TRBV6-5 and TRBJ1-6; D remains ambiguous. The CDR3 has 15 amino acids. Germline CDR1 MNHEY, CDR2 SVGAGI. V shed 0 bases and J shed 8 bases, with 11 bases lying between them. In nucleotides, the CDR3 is TGTGCCAGCAGTTACTCTAGAGATGGGGATTCACCCCTCCACTTT. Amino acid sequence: CASSYSRDGDSPLHF.

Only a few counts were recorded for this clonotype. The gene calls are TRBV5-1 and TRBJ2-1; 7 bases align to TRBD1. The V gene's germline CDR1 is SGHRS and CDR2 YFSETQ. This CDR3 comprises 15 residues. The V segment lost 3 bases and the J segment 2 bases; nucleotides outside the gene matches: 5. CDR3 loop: CASSSTGQAYNEQFF. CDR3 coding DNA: TGCGCCAGCAGCTCAACTGGACAGGCCTACAATGAGCAGTTCTTC.

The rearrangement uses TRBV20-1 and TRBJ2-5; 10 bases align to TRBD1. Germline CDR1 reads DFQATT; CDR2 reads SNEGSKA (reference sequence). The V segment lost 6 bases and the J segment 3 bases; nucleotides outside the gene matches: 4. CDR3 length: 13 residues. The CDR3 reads CSATDRGEETQYF. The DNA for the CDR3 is TGCAGTGCCACGGACAGGGGGGAAGAGACCCAGTACTTC.